This T cell receptor (beta chain) was captured in a study of cytomegalovirus exposure and HLA in healthy donors. At the level of the study: In an early release, HLA-typed donors contributed 80 million to 95 million unique TCR sequences.

Germline assignment: CDR1 MGHRA and CDR2 YSYEKL. Unmatched junction bases numbered 4, after V lost 1 base and J lost 10 bases. The CDR3 covers 14 residues. With 60 Vbeta and 13 Jbeta primers, the PCR was carried out. Per the original data handling: In a later analysis, around 10 million of approximately 81 million unique beta chains occurred in at least two donors. Libraries were prepared by immunoSEQ multiplex PCR; TCRdb keeps only in-frame clonotypes and omits some of them. V and J calls and clone size come straight from that table; D and trimming were deduced from the DNA. There are approximately 190,000 clones in the sample; 75% to 85% occur only once, and approximately 6.5% lies in the top ten. A remark on this clone: The antigen remains unidentified. Other DNA sequences of this sample code for an identical CDR3.

Whole-study findings and limits: In an earlier analysis, most TCR beta V segments were productive about 90% or about 30% of the time. Later, TCR association rates were found to vary by HLA locus, highest for DRB1 and lowest for HLA-C.

The sequencing input was PBMCs. This sequence originates from a woman aged 50 to 65 in good health and CMV-seropositive. The rearrangement joins TRBV4-1 to TRBJ1-6; 7 bases map to TRBD1. CDR3 amino acids: CASSQGQGRSPLHF. For the CDR3, the DNA is TGCGCCAGCAGCCAAGGACAGGGAAGATCACCCCTCCACTTT.